This entry concerns a single T cell receptor beta chain. PCR was performed a second time for roughly 7 to 12 cycles using a sample-barcoded 5' primer and a J-beta primer mix. TCRdb re-called the 5' RACE reads through MiXCR, storing one row per CDR3 protein. Here the sample spans 1.6 million or so distinct CDR3 sequences, 30% to 40% being singletons. This CDR3 contains 12 residues. Germline V gene sequence: CDR1 DFQATT, CDR2 SNEGSKA (reference sequence). Trimming cost V 5 bases and J 8 bases, with 13 bases left between them. These data originate in a study of blood T cells in healthy people across ages. Study summary: Template switching captured about one barcoded beta molecule per two T cells.

Sequencing was done on a sample of blood. J is TRBJ2-1 and V is TRBV20-1, with D perhaps TRBD2 (5 bases). The sequence was collected from a woman in her twenties or thirties in good health. In DNA, the CDR3 is TGCAGTGCTTTACGACTATCTTATGAGCAGTTCTTC. As protein: CSALRLSYEQFF.